Presented here are 26 T cell receptor beta chains from one specimen sequenced in a study of monozygotic twins with cystic fibrosis. Some clones are missing from TCRdb's copy, which holds only in-frame ones; the method was immunoSEQ multiplex PCR. The repertoire holds around 27,000 clones, with roughly 97% as singletons. The sequenced sample consisted of blood. All receptors derive from a girl aged 2 to 10 with cystic fibrosis.

The V gene is TRBV18, the J gene TRBJ2-1; D is uncertain. This CDR3 has 13 amino acids. Trimming cost V 3 bases and J 6 bases, with 9 bases left between them. CDR1 and CDR2 (germline): KGHSH, LQKENI. CDR3 in DNA: TGTGCCAGCTCACCCCAACCAGTCAATGAGCAGTTCTTC. Protein product: CASSPQPVNEQFF.

The chain joins TRBV5-4 to TRBJ2-2; D gene ambiguous. Germline assignment: CDR1 SGHNT and CDR2 YYREEE (reference sequence). This CDR3 comprises 12 residues. The V end lost 9 bases, the J end lost 6 bases, and 12 bases lay between the germline ends. CDR3 DNA: TGTGCCAATGCGAGACCGTCCGGGGAGCTGTTTTTT. This gives the protein CANARPSGELFF.

The genes are TRBV5-5 and TRBJ2-7, with TRBD2 as a possible D gene (6 bases). CDR1 is SGHKS and CDR2 is YYEKEE in the germline V gene (reference sequence). V was cut by 3 bases and J by 4 bases, with 14 bases left in between. There are 14 residues in the CDR3. This CDR3 is CASSSAGLNYEQYF. Here the CDR3 DNA reads TGTGCCAGCAGCTCAGCGGGCTTAAATTACGAGCAGTACTTC.

V usage is TRBV30 and J usage is TRBJ2-7; the D call may be TRBD1 or TRBD2 (5 bases each). CDR1 and CDR2 from the germline V gene are GTSNPN and SVGIG (reference sequence). V lost 5 bases, J lost 6 bases, and 14 bases lay in between. This CDR3 has 12 residues. This CDR3 is CAWDPGLSEQYF. The DNA of the CDR3 is TGTGCCTGGGATCCGGGGCTGTCCGAGCAGTACTTC.

The chain recombines TRBV9 with TRBJ1-2, with D possibly matching TRBD1 (5 bases). CDR3 size: 15 residues. Trimming cost V 4 bases and J 3 bases, with 16 bases left between them. Germline V CDR1 and CDR2: SGDLS, YYNGEE. CDR3 in amino acids: CASSLSRLGHYGYTF. Written as DNA, the CDR3 is TGTGCCAGCAGCCTATCTCGTCTGGGGCACTATGGCTACACCTTC.

The V call is TRBV25-1, the J call TRBJ2-5; a weak D match, TRBD1 (5 bases). TRBJ2-7 matches the DNA end more closely, so the J call is doubtful. The CDR3 spans 13 residues. Germline lookup yields CDR1 MGHDK and CDR2 SYGVNS. This chain's CDR3 is CASSDGHLYEQYF. CDR3 nucleotides: TGTGCCAGCAGTGATGGACACCTCTACGAGCAGTACTTC.

The chain employs TRBV7-2 and TRBJ1-5; TRBD1 aligns across 7 bases. V was clipped by 3 bases and J by 9 bases; unmatched bases: 8. Germline V gene data show CDR1 as SGHTA and CDR2 as FQGNSA. This CDR3 is 14 amino acids long. The CDR3 here is CASSFGDSGGPQHF. CDR3 nucleotide sequence: TGTGCCAGCAGCTTTGGGGACAGCGGGGGGCCCCAGCATTTT. Complete variable domain (other parts from reference TRBV7-2 and TRBJ1-5): GAGVSQSPSNKVTEKGKDVELRCDPISGHTALYWYRQSLGQGLEFLIYFQGNSAPDKSGLPSDRFSAERTGGSVSTLTIQRTQQEDSAVYLCASSFGDSGGPQHFGDGTRLSIL.

The rearrangement links TRBV4-1 to TRBJ1-1; D call uncertain. Trimming left V 1 base short and J 8 bases short, with 11 bases between. Germline V lookup: CDR1 MGHRA, CDR2 YSYEKL. The CDR3 runs to 13 residues. The CDR3 DNA is TGCGCCAGCAGCCAAGGCCCCGGGTGGGAAGCTTTCTTT. Translated: CASSQGPGWEAFF.

The chain carries TRBV4-1 and TRBJ2-5; 9 bases map to TRBD1. The germline gives CDR1 MGHRA, CDR2 YSYEKL. The length of the CDR3 is 15 residues. V shed 0 bases, J shed 6 bases, and the junction held 5 bases outside the gene matches. DNA of the CDR3: TGCGCCAGCAGCCAAGATCGGGGGACAGGGCAGACCCAGTACTTC. It encodes CASSQDRGTGQTQYF.

The chain couples TRBV6-7 to TRBJ1-1, with D hard to call. TRBV6-7 is marked as an open reading frame, function uncertain. The CDR3 has 13 residues. Trimming shortened V by 5 bases and J by 1 base, and 8 bases separated the two germline ends. The CDR3 region has the DNA TGTGCCAGCAGTCATGAGGGGAACACTGAAGCTTTCTTT. It specifies CASSHEGNTEAFF.

The CDR3 DNA follows: TGTGCCTGGAGTGACATGGTTGGTGAGCAGTTCTTC. It encodes CAWSDMVGEQFF. The chain has TRBV30 and TRBJ2-1; no definite D call. The ends were cut back, 1 base at V and 9 bases at J, with 10 bases in the middle. This CDR3 has 12 amino acids. The germline V gene encodes CDR1 GTSNPN and CDR2 SVGIG (reference sequence).

The chain joins TRBV5-4 to TRBJ2-5; D may be TRBD2 (6 bases). From germline, CDR1 is SGHNT and CDR2 YYREEE (reference sequence). This CDR3 region has 13 residues. V gave up 4 bases and J gave up 4 bases, with 11 bases separating them. CDR3 in DNA: TGTGCCAGCAGCCGGGAGCATACAGAGACCCAGTACTTC. This codes for CASSREHTETQYF.

This clone is labeled large. CDR3 amino acids: CASSDYMEETQYF. The CDR3, as DNA: TGTGCCAGCAGTGATTACATGGAAGAGACCCAGTACTTC. The rearrangement uses TRBV6-1 and TRBJ2-5, with D unclear. This CDR3 has 13 residues. Trimming shortened V by 3 bases and J by 3 bases, and 8 bases separated the two germline ends. Germline CDR1 MNHNS, CDR2 SASEGT.

V and J are TRBV11-3 and TRBJ2-5; no clear D. CDR1 SGHNT and CDR2 YENEEA come from the germline V gene. V was clipped by 4 bases and J by 2 bases, with 20 bases between them. This CDR3 has 17 amino acids. The CDR3 bases are TGTGCCAGCAGCTCCCAATACCGAGGATGGCGTCAAGAGACCCAGTACTTC. It yields the protein CASSSQYRGWRQETQYF.

This clone was seen a single time. The rearrangement uses TRBV4-1 and TRBJ1-1; D not resolved. Trimming removed 8 bases at V and 1 base at J, with 5 bases between. This CDR3 comprises 11 residues. Per germline, CDR1 MGHRA and CDR2 YSYEKL. CDR3 protein: CASRENTEAFF. CDR3 coding DNA: TGCGCCAGCCGGGAGAACACTGAAGCTTTCTTT.

The sample holds one count of this clone. The V gene is TRBV9, the J gene TRBJ2-1, with TRBD2 as a possible D gene (5 bases). V was shortened by 4 bases and J by 1 base, with 12 bases between the two germline ends. CDR1 and CDR2 from the germline V gene are SGDLS and YYNGEE. There are 15 residues in the CDR3. Here the CDR3 DNA reads TGTGCCAGCAGCCGTCGGACGGGATCCTACAATGAGCAGTTCTTC. It yields the protein CASSRRTGSYNEQFF.

The chain carries TRBV5-1 and TRBJ2-5; D ambiguous. This CDR3 has 13 residues. Germline loops: CDR1 SGHRS, CDR2 YFSETQ. With 0 bases removed from V and 5 bases from J, the gap between germline ends came to 8 bases. This chain's CDR3 is CASSLEAPETQYF. Here the CDR3 DNA reads TGCGCCAGCAGCTTGGAAGCGCCGGAGACCCAGTACTTC.

The rearrangement links TRBV4-1 to TRBJ2-7; 7 bases align to TRBD2. Trimming at V came to 1 base and at J to 9 bases, leaving 6 bases not matched to a gene. CDR1 is MGHRA, CDR2 YSYEKL, per germline. The CDR3 length is 13 residues. The DNA of the CDR3 is TGCGCCAGCAGCCAAGTCAGCGGGACGGGGCAGTACTTC. Residues: CASSQVSGTGQYF.

The chain employs TRBV27 and TRBJ2-1, with a tentative D call TRBD2 (6 bases). The germline V and J ends were trimmed by 6 bases and 2 bases, with 14 bases remaining between them. Per the germline V gene, CDR1 is MNHEY and CDR2 is SMNVEV (reference sequence). The CDR3 is made up of 15 amino acids. CDR3 DNA sequence: TGTGCCAGCAGCTCGCCCGGGACTGCCTACAATGAGCAGTTCTTC. This gives the protein CASSSPGTAYNEQFF.

The chain combines TRBV2 with TRBJ2-3; the match to TRBD2 covers 8 bases. Germline V gene sequence: CDR1 SNHLY, CDR2 FYNNEI. V was clipped by 7 bases and J by 3 bases; unmatched bases: 6. This CDR3 has 14 residues. CDR3 sequence reads: CASIMASGTDTQYF. The CDR3 DNA follows: TGTGCCAGCATCATGGCTAGCGGGACAGATACGCAGTATTTT.

The chain joins TRBV15 to TRBJ2-3; D tentatively reads TRBD1 or TRBD2 (5 bases each). V shed 4 bases and J shed 5 bases, with 19 bases lying between them. The germline V gene has CDR1 LNHNV and CDR2 YYDKDF (reference sequence). CDR3 size: 16 residues. The CDR3 protein is CATSTDIDPGRDTQYF. CDR3 nucleotide sequence: TGTGCCACCAGCACGGACATCGATCCGGGAAGAGATACGCAGTATTTT.

The CDR3 sequence: CASTWTGVVTDTQYF. In DNA, the CDR3 is TGTGCCAGCACCTGGACAGGGGTCGTCACAGATACGCAGTATTTT. V and J are TRBV6-1 and TRBJ2-3; 9 nucleotides match TRBD1. Germline trimming cut 7 bases from V and 2 bases from J; bases unmatched to any gene: 7. The CDR3 is 15 amino acids. From germline, CDR1 is MNHNS and CDR2 SASEGT.

Here the CDR3 DNA reads TGTGCCAGCAGTGTCCTGCTGGGTGGGACAGATACGCAGTATTTT. Translating gives CASSVLLGGTDTQYF. The V gene is TRBV2, the J gene TRBJ2-3; no clear D. CDR3 size: 15 residues. Between the trimmed V and J ends, which lost 4 bases and 3 bases, there was a span of 14 bases. CDR1 is SNHLY, CDR2 FYNNEI, per germline.

The rearrangement links TRBV18 to TRBJ2-7, with 7 nucleotides matching TRBD1. CDR3 length: 13 amino acids. V lost 6 bases and J lost 0; bases outside the gene matches: 2. In germline, CDR1 is KGHSH, CDR2 LQKENI. The DNA for the CDR3 is TGTGCCAGCTCCCGGGACAGCTCCTACGAGCAGTACTTC. Amino acids: CASSRDSSYEQYF.

The genes are TRBV2 and TRBJ1-5, with D unclear. Germline CDR1 reads SNHLY; CDR2 reads FYNNEI. This CDR3 spans 14 amino acids. V was shortened by 4 bases and J by 1 base, with 8 bases between the two germline ends. CDR3 amino acids: CASSALSSNQPQHF. The CDR3 DNA follows: TGTGCCAGCAGTGCACTCAGCAGCAATCAGCCCCAGCATTTT.

This sequence joins TRBV6-5 and TRBJ1-1, with D unclear. Germline V CDR1 and CDR2: MNHEY, SVGAGI. This CDR3 contains 14 residues. V lost 0 bases, J lost 1 base, and 6 bases lay in between. The CDR3 is CASSYSSTNTEAFF. CDR3 in DNA: TGTGCCAGCAGTTACTCCTCAACGAACACTGAAGCTTTCTTT.